This passage covers 20 T cell receptor beta chains from one sample sequenced in a study of cytomegalovirus exposure and HLA in healthy donors. Using immunoSEQ multiplex PCR, the repertoire was profiled, and TCRdb retains in-frame clones only, with some absent. Of about 98,000 clones listed, roughly 87% are singletons. Sequenced input: PBMCs. These receptors were taken from a man aged 18 to 30 in good health and CMV-seropositive.

This clone was observed a single time. The chain uses TRBV14 and TRBJ2-3, with a weak D call TRBD2 (6 bases). The CDR3 is 14 residues long. The germline V and J ends were trimmed by 4 bases and 5 bases, with 13 bases remaining between them. Germline V gives CDR1 SGHDN, CDR2 FVKESK. In DNA form, the CDR3 reads TGTGCCAGCAGCCTACAAGCGGGTCGAGATACGCAGTATTTT. It codes for CASSLQAGRDTQYF.

V is TRBV4-3 and J is TRBJ2-2; 9 nucleotides agree with TRBD1. The junction had 10 bases not matched to a gene; V was cut back by 0 bases and J by 5 bases. The CDR3 length is 18 residues. Germline V gene lookup returns CDR1 LGHNA and CDR2 YSLEER. The CDR3 reads CASSQDFGTGGPTGELFF. CDR3 DNA sequence: TGCGCCAGCAGCCAAGACTTTGGCACAGGGGGCCCAACCGGGGAGCTGTTTTTT.

The chain combines TRBV12-5 with TRBJ2-1, with TRBD1 matching over 9 bases. This CDR3 is 15 amino acids long. The trim removed 6 bases at V and 6 bases at J, leaving 9 bases unmatched. The V gene's germline CDR1 is LGHNT and CDR2 FRNRAP. The CDR3 bases are TGTGCTAGTGGAGAGGGACAGGGCTCAGGCAATGAGCAGTTCTTC. Translated: CASGEGQGSGNEQFF.

This sequence joins TRBV28 and TRBJ1-5, with 7 positions matching TRBD1. Per germline, CDR1 MDHEN and CDR2 SYDVKM. V gave up 1 base and J gave up 0 bases; unmatched junction bases: 6. The CDR3 spans 17 residues. DNA for the CDR3: TGTGCCAGCAGTTTATTAGGCAGGGGGTATAGCAATCAGCCCCAGCATTTT. Translation gives CASSLLGRGYSNQPQHF.

The rearrangement links TRBV4-3 to TRBJ1-3, with D perhaps matching TRBD1 (5 bases). The CDR3 spans 18 residues. CDR1 and CDR2 (germline): LGHNA, YSLEER. Trimming removed 1 base at V and 0 bases at J, with 16 bases between. CDR3 coding DNA: TGCGCCAGCAGCCAAGGGGGGGACTCCCCGAGCTCTGGAAACACCATATATTTT. Translating gives CASSQGGDSPSSGNTIYF.

The chain recombines TRBV7-2 with TRBJ2-2, with 7 bases identical to TRBD1. The V and J ends lost 6 bases and 6 bases, in that order; junction bases with no gene match: 10. CDR1 is SGHTA and CDR2 is FQGNSA in the germline V gene. The CDR3 loop spans 15 amino acids. CDR3 nucleotide sequence: TGTGCCAGCAGGAACTACGGAACAGGGGCCGGGGAGCTGTTTTTT. Translating gives CASRNYGTGAGELFF.

CDR3 in amino acids: CASSPGGSREETQYF. CDR3 sequence (DNA): TGTGCCAGCAGCCCCGGGGGGTCCCGTGAGGAGACCCAGTACTTC. The chain links TRBV7-3 to TRBJ2-5, with TRBD2 matching over 7 bases. This CDR3 region has 15 residues. Germline-derived CDR1 and CDR2 are SGHTA and FQGTGA. The V gene end was trimmed by 5 bases and the J gene end by 5 bases; junction bases not matched to a gene: 11. The full variable domain, with the rest looked up from reference TRBV7-3 and TRBJ2-5, is GAGVSQTPSNKVTEKGKYVELRCDPISGHTALYWYRQSLGQGPEFLIYFQGTGAADDSGLPNDRFFAVRPEGSVSTLKIQRTERGDSAVYLCASSPGGSREETQYFGPGTRLLVL.

In its sample, this clone was seen once. This CDR3 reads CASSLDRQAFYEQYF. The CDR3 nucleotides are TGTGCCAGCAGCTTAGATAGACAGGCGTTCTACGAGCAGTACTTC. The chain employs TRBV11-3 and TRBJ2-7; maybe TRBD1 (6 bases). The CDR3 is 15 residues long. CDR1 is SGHNT and CDR2 is YENEEA in the germline V gene. The V end lost 0 bases, the J end lost 3 bases, and 12 bases lay between the germline ends.

This rearrangement joins TRBV19 to TRBJ1-2; 8 positions match TRBD1. V lost 1 base and J lost 8; bases outside the gene matches: 6. CDR3 length: 14 amino acids. Germline V CDR1 and CDR2: LNHDA, SQIVND (reference sequence). The CDR3 sequence: CASSIGPGDRGYTF. The CDR3 DNA sequence: TGTGCCAGTAGTATAGGCCCGGGGGACAGGGGCTACACCTTC. Drawing the rest from reference TRBV19 and TRBJ1-2, the complete variable domain is DGGITQSPKYLFRKEGQNVTLSCEQNLNHDAMYWYRQDPGQGLRLIYYSQIVNDFQKGDIAEGYSVSREKKESFPLTVTSAQKNPTAFYLCASSIGPGDRGYTFGSGTRLTVV.

A single count supports this clone. The chain uses TRBV7-9 and TRBJ1-5; possible D gene TRBD1, 5 bases. The V gene's germline CDR1 is SEHNR and CDR2 FQNEAQ (reference sequence). V dropped 10 bases and J dropped 6 bases, with 16 bases sitting between them. The CDR3 length is 13 residues. CDR3: CAIGGGRGQPQHF. The CDR3 coding sequence is TGTGCCATCGGCGGGGGAAGGGGTCAGCCCCAGCATTTT.

The rearrangement joins TRBV28 to TRBJ1-1, with D tentatively TRBD1 (6 bases). The CDR3 is 15 residues long. The germline CDR1 and CDR2 sequences are MDHEN and SYDVKM. Deletions cut 6 bases from V and 0 bases from J, with 14 bases between. The CDR3 DNA is TGTGCCAGCAGACCAGGGGATTATATGAACACTGAAGCTTTCTTT. Encoded protein: CASRPGDYMNTEAFF.

The chain recombines TRBV5-1 with TRBJ2-7; TRBD1 matches at 9 bases. The V and J ends lost 3 bases and 11 bases, in that order; junction bases with no gene match: 6. The germline gives CDR1 SGHRS, CDR2 YFSETQ. This CDR3 has 12 amino acids. CDR3 DNA sequence: TGCGCCAGCAGCTCAGGACAGGGGTTGAAGTACTTC. Translation: CASSSGQGLKYF.

J is TRBJ1-3 and V is TRBV7-2, with D possibly TRBD1 on 5 matching bases. CDR3 length: 15 residues. V shed 1 base and J shed 4 bases, with 11 bases lying between them. From germline, CDR1 is SGHTA and CDR2 FQGNSA. CDR3 region: CASSLETGSGNTIYF. In DNA form, the CDR3 reads TGTGCCAGCAGCTTAGAAACAGGCTCAGGAAACACCATATATTTT.

The chain couples TRBV29-1 to TRBJ2-3; D is unresolved. There are 16 residues in the CDR3. V was cut by 3 bases and J by 2 bases, with 18 bases left in between. Germline loops: CDR1 SQVTM, CDR2 ANQGSEA. The CDR3 protein is CSVDGASSPNTDTQYF. Written as DNA, the CDR3 is TGCAGCGTTGACGGTGCTAGTTCACCAAACACAGATACGCAGTATTTT.

Written as DNA, the CDR3 is TGTGCCAGCAGCCCTCCGACTGAGGGTTATGAGCAGTTCTTC. Translating gives CASSPPTEGYEQFF. This rearrangement joins TRBV14 to TRBJ2-1; D may be TRBD2 (5 bases). CDR3 length equals 14 residues. V lost 4 bases, J lost 8 bases, and 15 bases lay in between. Per the germline V gene, CDR1 is SGHDN and CDR2 is FVKESK. The full variable domain, with the rest looked up from reference TRBV14 and TRBJ2-1, is EAGVTQFPSHSVIEKGQTVTLRCDPISGHDNLYWYRRVMGKEIKFLLHFVKESKQDESGMPNNRFLAERTGGTYSTLKVQPAELEDSGVYFCASSPPTEGYEQFFGPGTRLTVL.

The V call is TRBV28, the J call TRBJ2-5; TRBD2 might be the D (6 bases). There are 15 residues in the CDR3. CDR1 and CDR2 from the germline V gene are MDHEN and SYDVKM. V lost 6 bases to trimming and J lost 5 bases, with 19 bases between them. The CDR3 DNA reads TGTGCCAGCAGCCCCCGGGGTTTGGAGGGGGAGACCCAGTACTTC. Residues: CASSPRGLEGETQYF.

The chain is built from TRBV28 and TRBJ2-3; D is perhaps TRBD1 (6 bases). The CDR3 covers 14 residues. V was trimmed by 5 bases and J by 4 bases, leaving 13 bases between them. Germline V gives CDR1 MDHEN, CDR2 SYDVKM. The CDR3 nucleotides are TGTGCCAGCAGTGTCTCGACAGGTTCAGATACGCAGTATTTT. Its protein is CASSVSTGSDTQYF.

The genes are TRBV7-2 and TRBJ2-5; 7 positions match TRBD1. CDR1 is SGHTA and CDR2 is FQGNSA in the germline V gene. This CDR3 contains 14 residues. After removal of 3 bases from V and 5 bases from J, the junction contained 6 bases not matched to a gene. The CDR3 DNA sequence: TGTGCCAGCAGCTTCCAGACAGGGCGGGAGACCCAGTACTTC. Protein sequence: CASSFQTGRETQYF. The complete variable domain, with remaining parts taken from reference TRBV7-2 and TRBJ2-5, reads GAGVSQSPSNKVTEKGKDVELRCDPISGHTALYWYRQSLGQGLEFLIYFQGNSAPDKSGLPSDRFSAERTGGSVSTLTIQRTQQEDSAVYLCASSFQTGRETQYFGPGTRLLVL.

The chain recombines TRBV29-1 with TRBJ2-7; a weak D match, TRBD2 (5 bases). CDR3 size: 12 residues. The germline V and J ends were trimmed by 0 bases and 9 bases, with 12 bases remaining between them. The V gene's germline CDR1 is SQVTM and CDR2 ANQGSEA. The CDR3 DNA reads as TGCAGCGTTGAAGATCTTCCGGGGATGCAGTACTTC. Translation gives CSVEDLPGMQYF.

Concerning this clone: Other nucleotide sequences in the sample specify the same CDR3. J is TRBJ2-5 and V is TRBV5-6; D is unclear. The V end was cut by 0 bases, the J end by 5 bases, with 5 bases between. Germline assignment: CDR1 SGHDT and CDR2 YYEEEE. The CDR3 loop spans 12 amino acids. Here the CDR3 reads CASSLVEETQYF. CDR3 sequence (DNA): TGTGCCAGCAGCTTGGTTGAGGAGACCCAGTACTTC.